The entry that follows covers one T cell receptor beta chain sequence. Its cognate antigen is unknown. The sample belongs to a study of cytomegalovirus exposure and HLA in healthy donors. The PCR made use of 60 Vbeta and 13 Jbeta primers. Generated by immunoSEQ multiplex PCR, the TCRdb table keeps only in-frame clones and is missing some. The table records some 170,000 clones, 70% to 80% of them present only once. Whole-study findings and limits: In vitro data verified a few CMV-associated chains as specific for CMV antigens.

The clonotype was recovered from a woman aged 45-59 years in good health and CMV-seronegative. The specimen sequenced was PBMCs.

The CDR3, as DNA: TGTGCCAGCAGTCGGGAGGGGCTAGGGTCCTACGAGCAGTACTTC. This codes for CASSREGLGSYEQYF. The V and J genes are TRBV28 and TRBJ2-7; 8 bases map to TRBD2. With V trimmed by 5 bases and J by 1 base, 7 bases remained unmatched. There are 15 residues in the CDR3. Germline V gives CDR1 MDHEN, CDR2 SYDVKM. Based on the CDR3 plus reference TRBV28 and TRBJ2-7, the full variable domain is DVKVTQSSRYLVKRTGEKVFLECVQDMDHENMFWYRQDPGLGLRLIYFSYDVKMKEKGDIPEGYSVSREKKERFSLILESASTNQTSMYLCASSREGLGSYEQYFGPGTRLTVT.